The 10 T cell receptor beta chains below come from one sample, sequenced in a study of shared clonotypes between healthy human individuals. Here immunoSEQ multiplex PCR was the method, and the copy in TCRdb shows in-frame clones only, minus some. The profile shows fewer than 2.5 million clones, 80% to 95% of them singletons. Sequencing used naive CD4+ T cells from PBMCs. Specified subset: CD45RA+ positively selected. These receptors all come from a man between 18 and 29 years old in good health. Some clones in this sample may be carry-over from other donors' samples.

The sample holds one count of this clone. The chain is built from TRBV19 and TRBJ2-5, with a tentative D call TRBD2 (7 bases). The CDR3 covers 15 residues. CDR1 and CDR2 from the germline V gene are LNHDA and SQIVND (reference sequence). Between the trimmed V and J ends, which lost 7 bases and 4 bases, there was a span of 19 bases. CDR3 residues: CASTPRGVRGETQYF. The CDR3, as DNA: TGTGCCAGTACCCCCCGGGGGGTCAGGGGAGAGACCCAGTACTTC.

The chain links TRBV5-4 to TRBJ2-2; 8 bases match TRBD2. V lost 4 bases, J lost 0 bases, and 5 bases stayed unmatched. Germline V gives CDR1 SGHNT, CDR2 YYREEE (reference sequence). The length of the CDR3 is 16 residues. The CDR3 bases are TGTGCCAGCAGCAAACCGGGGGGGCCGAACACCGGGGAGCTGTTTTTT. This sequence encodes CASSKPGGPNTGELFF.

Details on this clone: Other nucleotide sequences in the sample specify the same CDR3. This rearrangement joins TRBV18 to TRBJ2-7; 16 bases fit TRBD2. The germline gives CDR1 KGHSH, CDR2 LQKENI. The CDR3 covers 17 residues. The V gene end was trimmed by 0 bases and the J gene end by 2 bases; junction bases not matched to a gene: 1. The CDR3 DNA follows: TGTGCCAGCTCACCACCGGGACTAGCGGGAGGGCCCTACGAGCAGTACTTC. Residues: CASSPPGLAGGPYEQYF.

The chain is built from TRBV28 and TRBJ1-5; TRBD1 might be the D (5 bases). The CDR3 is 15 amino acids. Trimming took 3 bases from V and 9 from J, leaving 18 bases between them. In germline, CDR1 is MDHEN, CDR2 SYDVKM. The CDR3 protein is CASSFGGTQVRPQHF. CDR3 nucleotides: TGTGCCAGCAGTTTTGGGGGGACCCAAGTTCGGCCCCAGCATTTT.

The chain employs TRBV7-3 and TRBJ2-5; tentatively, D is TRBD1 or TRBD2 (7 bases each). The CDR3 length is 14 residues. With 5 bases removed from V and 1 base from J, the gap between germline ends came to 11 bases. Germline CDR1 and CDR2: SGHTA and FQGTGA. CDR3 DNA: TGTGCCAGCAGCCGCAGGGGGGGCCAAGAGACCCAGTACTTC. It codes for CASSRRGGQETQYF.

V usage is TRBV6-1 and J usage is TRBJ2-7, with a tentative D call TRBD1 (5 bases). V lost 4 bases and J 0 bases, leaving 10 bases between the germline ends. Germline V gives CDR1 MNHNS, CDR2 SASEGT. The CDR3 covers 14 residues. As DNA, the CDR3 is TGTGCCAGCAGTGGACAGTCCCCCTCCTACGAGCAGTACTTC. It codes for CASSGQSPSYEQYF.

The V and J genes are TRBV30 and TRBJ2-1; 11 bases align to TRBD2. CDR1 is GTSNPN and CDR2 is SVGIG in the germline V gene (reference sequence). V lost 3 bases to trimming and J lost 3 bases; unmatched junction nucleotides: 7. This CDR3 comprises 16 residues. DNA of the CDR3: TGTGCCTGGAGGTCAACTAGCGGGAGAAGCTACAATGAGCAGTTCTTC. Translating gives CAWRSTSGRSYNEQFF.

This chain joins TRBV7-8 and TRBJ2-7; D is undetermined. V was trimmed by 3 bases and J by 11 bases, leaving 29 bases between them. Germline CDR1 reads SGHVS; CDR2 reads FQNEAQ. The CDR3 is 17 residues long. The CDR3 nucleotides read TGTGCCAGCAGCTTGCATGGAGCAGGCGGCGGAGATCGGGCTAAGTACTTC. As protein: CASSLHGAGGGDRAKYF.

V usage is TRBV10-2 and J usage is TRBJ2-1; D may correspond to TRBD1 or TRBD2 (5 bases each). Trimming pared 2 bases from V and 8 bases from J, leaving 10 bases between. The CDR3 runs to 13 residues. CDR1 and CDR2 from the germline V gene are WSHSY and SAAADI. The CDR3 nucleotides read TGCGCCAGCAGTGAGCAGAGGGGTTATGAGCAGTTCTTC. It yields the protein CASSEQRGYEQFF.

The chain employs TRBV15 and TRBJ1-1, with 10 bases that match TRBD1. The J segment lost 0 bases and the V segment lost 1 base, leaving 8 bases of the junction unmatched. Germline loops: CDR1 LNHNV, CDR2 YYDKDF (reference sequence). The CDR3 sequence is 18 residues long. Here the CDR3 reads CATSRVRDRGRLNTEAFF. The CDR3 DNA reads as TGTGCCACCAGCAGAGTGCGGGACAGGGGCCGCCTGAACACTGAAGCTTTCTTT.